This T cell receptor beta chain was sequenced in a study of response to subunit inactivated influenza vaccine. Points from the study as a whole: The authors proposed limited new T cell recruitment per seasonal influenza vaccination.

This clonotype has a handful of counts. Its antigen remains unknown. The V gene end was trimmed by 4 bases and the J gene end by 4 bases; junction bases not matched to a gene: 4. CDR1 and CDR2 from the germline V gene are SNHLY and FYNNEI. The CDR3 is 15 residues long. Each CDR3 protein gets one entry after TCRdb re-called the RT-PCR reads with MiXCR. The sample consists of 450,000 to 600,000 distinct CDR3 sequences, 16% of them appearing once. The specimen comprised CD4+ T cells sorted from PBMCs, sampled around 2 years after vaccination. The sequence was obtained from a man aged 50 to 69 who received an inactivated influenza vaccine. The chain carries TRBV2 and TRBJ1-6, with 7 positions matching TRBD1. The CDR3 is CASSASGQYNSPLHF. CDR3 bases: TGTGCCAGCAGTGCGTCGGGACAGTATAATTCACCCCTCCACTTT.